This passage covers 21 T cell receptor beta chains from one sample sequenced in a study of T cell changes during pregnancy in multiple sclerosis. TCRdb's copy holds only in-frame clones and misses some; the assay was immunoSEQ multiplex PCR. The top ten clones hold more than 0.9% of a sample with some 41,000 clones, roughly nine tenths of them seen once. Specimen: CD4+ T cells from peripheral blood mononuclear cells, collected after pregnancy. The receptor set was obtained from a female donor with multiple sclerosis, enrolled in a pregnancy study.

The rearrangement uses TRBV7-9 and TRBJ1-4; a possible D gene is TRBD1 (6 bases). Trimming stripped 4 bases from V and 2 bases from J, with 11 bases between. From germline, CDR1 is SEHNR and CDR2 FQNEAQ (reference sequence). CDR3 size: 15 residues. CDR3 sequence: CASSSYRATNEKLFF. Written as DNA, the CDR3 is TGTGCCAGCAGCTCATACAGGGCCACTAATGAAAAACTGTTTTTT.

The V gene is TRBV15, the J gene TRBJ2-3; D call uncertain. Germline V lookup: CDR1 LNHNV, CDR2 YYDKDF (reference sequence). CDR3 length: 13 residues. V lost 2 bases to trimming and J lost 2 bases, with 5 bases between them. CDR3 DNA sequence: TGTGCCACCAGCAGACCTAACACAGATACGCAGTATTTT. Translation: CATSRPNTDTQYF.

The chain combines TRBV5-1 with TRBJ2-1, with 9 bases aligning to TRBD2. V trimming: 5 bases; J trimming: 5 bases; junction bases outside the gene matches: 8. Germline V gives CDR1 SGHRS, CDR2 YFSETQ. This CDR3 is 15 amino acids long. The CDR3 spells CASSWLAGVNNEQFF. For the CDR3, the DNA is TGCGCCAGCAGTTGGTTAGCGGGAGTAAACAATGAGCAGTTCTTC.

This chain uses TRBV5-1 with TRBJ1-1, with 7 positions matching TRBD1. The CDR3 is 14 residues long. Germline-derived CDR1 and CDR2 are SGHRS and YFSETQ. The trim removed 4 bases at V and 1 base at J, leaving 4 bases unmatched. This CDR3 reads CASSTGQKNTEAFF. Written as DNA, the CDR3 is TGCGCCAGCAGCACGGGACAGAAGAACACTGAAGCTTTCTTT.

As for this clone: Other DNA sequences in the sample encode the same CDR3. The chain is built from TRBV10-1 and TRBJ1-5, with TRBD1 matching 10 bases. This CDR3 has 15 amino acids. Looked up from germline, CDR1 is WNHNN and CDR2 is SYGVQD (reference sequence). V lost 6 bases and J lost 7; bases outside the gene matches: 9. Written as DNA, the CDR3 is TGCGCCAGCAGCGATGGACAGGGGGGGAACCAGCCCCAGCATTTT. It specifies CASSDGQGGNQPQHF.

The CDR3 coding sequence is TGTGCCAGCTCACCAATTGACAGATCCATGAACACTGAAGCTTTCTTT. Protein product: CASSPIDRSMNTEAFF. The chain combines TRBV18 with TRBJ1-1; D possibly corresponds to TRBD1 (5 bases). The length of the CDR3 is 16 residues. Germline V gives CDR1 KGHSH, CDR2 LQKENI. V gave up 2 bases and J gave up 0 bases, with 13 bases separating them.

In this sample, this clone turned up a few times. The V gene is TRBV5-4, the J gene TRBJ1-2; D perhaps matches TRBD1 (5 bases). V was shortened by 2 bases and J by 0 bases, with 8 bases between the two germline ends. Germline-derived CDR1 and CDR2 are SGHNT and YYREEE (reference sequence). CDR3 length: 14 residues. The CDR3 DNA reads TGTGCCAGCAGCTTTCGGGGGGCTAACTATGGCTACACCTTC. This gives the protein CASSFRGANYGYTF. Variable domain in full (rest from reference TRBV5-4 and TRBJ1-2): ETGVTQSPTHLIKTRGQQVTLRCSSQSGHNTVSWYQQALGQGPQFIFQYYREEENGRGNFPPRFSGLQFPNYSSELNVNALELDDSALYLCASSFRGANYGYTFGSGTRLTVV.

This sequence joins TRBV2 and TRBJ2-6, with a weak D call TRBD2 (5 bases). The CDR3 sequence is 14 residues long. V was pared by 3 bases and J by 8 bases, with 11 bases between. Germline CDR1 is SNHLY and CDR2 is FYNNEI. The CDR3: CASSEASTTNVLTF. CDR3 nucleotides: TGTGCCAGCAGTGAGGCTAGCACGACCAACGTCCTGACTTTC.

The chain carries TRBV7-9 and TRBJ1-3; 7 bases are shared with TRBD1. The J segment lost 3 bases and the V segment lost 1 base, leaving 3 bases of the junction unmatched. Germline CDR1 reads SEHNR; CDR2 reads FQNEAQ (reference sequence). The CDR3 totals 15 residues. The CDR3 sequence: CASSLGGQVGNTIYF. In DNA form, the CDR3 reads TGTGCCAGCAGCTTAGGCGGACAGGTTGGAAACACCATATATTTT. Full variable domain (rest looked up from reference TRBV7-9 and TRBJ1-3): DTGVSQNPRHKITKRGQNVTFRCDPISEHNRLYWYRQTLGQGPEFLTYFQNEAQLEKSRLLSDRFSAERPKGSFSTLEIQRTEQGDSAMYLCASSLGGQVGNTIYFGEGSWLTVV.

V gene TRBV6-4 combines with J gene TRBJ2-3, with TRBD1 as a possible D gene (5 bases). Trimming cost V 1 base and J 2 bases, with 13 bases left between them. The CDR3 length is 16 residues. In germline, CDR1 is MRHNA, CDR2 SNTAGT. CDR3 in DNA: TGTGCCAGCAGTGACTACGCAGGGCCAGACACAGATACGCAGTATTTT. Its translation is CASSDYAGPDTDTQYF.

This chain connects TRBV28 to TRBJ1-1; D perhaps matches TRBD1 (5 bases). The V and J ends lost 2 bases and 5 bases respectively, with 15 bases between them. This CDR3 region has 15 residues. Germline assignment: CDR1 MDHEN and CDR2 SYDVKM. CDR3 nucleotides: TGTGCCAGCAGTTTACAGGGCGGCGGGGGGACTGAAGCTTTCTTT. Its translation is CASSLQGGGGTEAFF.

The V and J genes are TRBV28 and TRBJ2-7, with 11 bases that match TRBD2. V shed 5 bases, J shed 4 bases, and the junction held 10 bases outside the gene matches. CDR3 length: 16 residues. Germline assignment: CDR1 MDHEN and CDR2 SYDVKM. The CDR3 DNA reads TGTGCCAGCAGTCAATCTGGACTAGCGGGTGGATACGAGCAGTACTTC. Translating gives CASSQSGLAGGYEQYF.

This chain connects TRBV28 to TRBJ1-4, with 8 nucleotides matching TRBD1. Germline values: CDR1 MDHEN, CDR2 SYDVKM. After removal of 5 bases from V and 4 bases from J, the junction contained 9 bases not matched to a gene. The CDR3 length is 16 residues. In nucleotides, the CDR3 is TGTGCCAGCAGTCTCACCCGACAGGGGTTTAATGAAAAACTGTTTTTT. Protein product: CASSLTRQGFNEKLFF.

This sequence joins TRBV5-1 and TRBJ1-1, with D maybe TRBD1 (5 bases). CDR3 length equals 15 residues. CDR1 is SGHRS, CDR2 YFSETQ, per germline. The V end was cut by 0 bases, the J end by 5 bases, with 14 bases between. The CDR3 sequence is CASSLVSREGTEAFF. The DNA of the CDR3 is TGCGCCAGCAGCTTGGTTTCCAGGGAGGGGACTGAAGCTTTCTTT.

V gene TRBV11-2 combines with J gene TRBJ1-1; D may be TRBD1 (6 bases). Trimming removed 0 bases from V and 5 bases from J, with 7 bases in between. In germline, CDR1 is SGHAT, CDR2 FQNNGV. The CDR3 covers 13 residues. DNA for the CDR3: TGTGCCAGCAGCTTAGAACAGGGTACTGAAGCTTTCTTT. Translating it yields CASSLEQGTEAFF.

The chain's CDR3 is CASSASTGGVVGFF. The CDR3 DNA is TGCGCCAGCAGCGCCTCGACAGGGGGCGTAGTTGGGTTCTTC. The rearrangement joins TRBV5-1 to TRBJ2-1; TRBD1 matches 10 bases. The CDR3 spans 14 residues. Trimming took 4 bases from V and 15 from J; bases not matched to a gene: 13. Per germline, CDR1 SGHRS and CDR2 YFSETQ.

This chain links TRBV6-5 with TRBJ2-2, with D possibly TRBD1 on 6 matching bases. This CDR3 contains 14 residues. The V and J ends lost 6 bases and 6 bases respectively, with 14 bases between them. Germline V CDR1 and CDR2: MNHEY, SVGAGI. DNA for the CDR3: TGTGCCAGCAGGCGAGGACAGTACTCCGGGGAGCTGTTTTTT. Translation gives CASRRGQYSGELFF.

The V call is TRBV7-9, the J call TRBJ2-6, with D perhaps TRBD1 (5 bases). CDR3 length equals 16 residues. V was cut by 5 bases and J by 0 bases, with 11 bases left in between. Per germline, CDR1 SEHNR and CDR2 FQNEAQ (reference sequence). The DNA of the CDR3 is TGTGCCAGCAGCCCGGCAGGGCACTCTGGGGCCAACGTCCTGACTTTC. The encoded protein is CASSPAGHSGANVLTF.

J is TRBJ2-7 and V is TRBV6-5, with D possibly TRBD2 on 6 matching bases. This CDR3 spans 13 amino acids. Germline V gene lookup returns CDR1 MNHEY and CDR2 SVGAGI. V lost 11 bases and J lost 0, with 14 bases in between. This chain's CDR3 is CASGVAHSYEQYF. Written as DNA, the CDR3 is TGTGCCTCGGGGGTAGCGCACTCCTACGAGCAGTACTTC.

The chain combines TRBV19 with TRBJ1-5, with unresolved D. V lost 3 bases to trimming and J lost 12 bases, with 15 bases between them. The CDR3 consists of 13 residues. Germline V gene data show CDR1 as LNHDA and CDR2 as SQIVND (reference sequence). CDR3 bases: TGTGCCAGTAGTATTACTGCAGTAGAGGACCAGCATTTT. Its protein is CASSITAVEDQHF.

Only one count was recorded for this clone. The CDR3 DNA reads TGTGCCATCAGCGATAGCGGGAGGGGCCTCTACGAGCAGTACTTC. Protein sequence: CAISDSGRGLYEQYF. The V and J genes are TRBV10-3 and TRBJ2-7; 11 bases line up with TRBD2. Germline V gene sequence: CDR1 ENHRY, CDR2 SYGVKD. With 6 bases clipped from V and 3 bases from J, the junction kept 7 bases outside the gene matches. The CDR3 is 15 residues long.